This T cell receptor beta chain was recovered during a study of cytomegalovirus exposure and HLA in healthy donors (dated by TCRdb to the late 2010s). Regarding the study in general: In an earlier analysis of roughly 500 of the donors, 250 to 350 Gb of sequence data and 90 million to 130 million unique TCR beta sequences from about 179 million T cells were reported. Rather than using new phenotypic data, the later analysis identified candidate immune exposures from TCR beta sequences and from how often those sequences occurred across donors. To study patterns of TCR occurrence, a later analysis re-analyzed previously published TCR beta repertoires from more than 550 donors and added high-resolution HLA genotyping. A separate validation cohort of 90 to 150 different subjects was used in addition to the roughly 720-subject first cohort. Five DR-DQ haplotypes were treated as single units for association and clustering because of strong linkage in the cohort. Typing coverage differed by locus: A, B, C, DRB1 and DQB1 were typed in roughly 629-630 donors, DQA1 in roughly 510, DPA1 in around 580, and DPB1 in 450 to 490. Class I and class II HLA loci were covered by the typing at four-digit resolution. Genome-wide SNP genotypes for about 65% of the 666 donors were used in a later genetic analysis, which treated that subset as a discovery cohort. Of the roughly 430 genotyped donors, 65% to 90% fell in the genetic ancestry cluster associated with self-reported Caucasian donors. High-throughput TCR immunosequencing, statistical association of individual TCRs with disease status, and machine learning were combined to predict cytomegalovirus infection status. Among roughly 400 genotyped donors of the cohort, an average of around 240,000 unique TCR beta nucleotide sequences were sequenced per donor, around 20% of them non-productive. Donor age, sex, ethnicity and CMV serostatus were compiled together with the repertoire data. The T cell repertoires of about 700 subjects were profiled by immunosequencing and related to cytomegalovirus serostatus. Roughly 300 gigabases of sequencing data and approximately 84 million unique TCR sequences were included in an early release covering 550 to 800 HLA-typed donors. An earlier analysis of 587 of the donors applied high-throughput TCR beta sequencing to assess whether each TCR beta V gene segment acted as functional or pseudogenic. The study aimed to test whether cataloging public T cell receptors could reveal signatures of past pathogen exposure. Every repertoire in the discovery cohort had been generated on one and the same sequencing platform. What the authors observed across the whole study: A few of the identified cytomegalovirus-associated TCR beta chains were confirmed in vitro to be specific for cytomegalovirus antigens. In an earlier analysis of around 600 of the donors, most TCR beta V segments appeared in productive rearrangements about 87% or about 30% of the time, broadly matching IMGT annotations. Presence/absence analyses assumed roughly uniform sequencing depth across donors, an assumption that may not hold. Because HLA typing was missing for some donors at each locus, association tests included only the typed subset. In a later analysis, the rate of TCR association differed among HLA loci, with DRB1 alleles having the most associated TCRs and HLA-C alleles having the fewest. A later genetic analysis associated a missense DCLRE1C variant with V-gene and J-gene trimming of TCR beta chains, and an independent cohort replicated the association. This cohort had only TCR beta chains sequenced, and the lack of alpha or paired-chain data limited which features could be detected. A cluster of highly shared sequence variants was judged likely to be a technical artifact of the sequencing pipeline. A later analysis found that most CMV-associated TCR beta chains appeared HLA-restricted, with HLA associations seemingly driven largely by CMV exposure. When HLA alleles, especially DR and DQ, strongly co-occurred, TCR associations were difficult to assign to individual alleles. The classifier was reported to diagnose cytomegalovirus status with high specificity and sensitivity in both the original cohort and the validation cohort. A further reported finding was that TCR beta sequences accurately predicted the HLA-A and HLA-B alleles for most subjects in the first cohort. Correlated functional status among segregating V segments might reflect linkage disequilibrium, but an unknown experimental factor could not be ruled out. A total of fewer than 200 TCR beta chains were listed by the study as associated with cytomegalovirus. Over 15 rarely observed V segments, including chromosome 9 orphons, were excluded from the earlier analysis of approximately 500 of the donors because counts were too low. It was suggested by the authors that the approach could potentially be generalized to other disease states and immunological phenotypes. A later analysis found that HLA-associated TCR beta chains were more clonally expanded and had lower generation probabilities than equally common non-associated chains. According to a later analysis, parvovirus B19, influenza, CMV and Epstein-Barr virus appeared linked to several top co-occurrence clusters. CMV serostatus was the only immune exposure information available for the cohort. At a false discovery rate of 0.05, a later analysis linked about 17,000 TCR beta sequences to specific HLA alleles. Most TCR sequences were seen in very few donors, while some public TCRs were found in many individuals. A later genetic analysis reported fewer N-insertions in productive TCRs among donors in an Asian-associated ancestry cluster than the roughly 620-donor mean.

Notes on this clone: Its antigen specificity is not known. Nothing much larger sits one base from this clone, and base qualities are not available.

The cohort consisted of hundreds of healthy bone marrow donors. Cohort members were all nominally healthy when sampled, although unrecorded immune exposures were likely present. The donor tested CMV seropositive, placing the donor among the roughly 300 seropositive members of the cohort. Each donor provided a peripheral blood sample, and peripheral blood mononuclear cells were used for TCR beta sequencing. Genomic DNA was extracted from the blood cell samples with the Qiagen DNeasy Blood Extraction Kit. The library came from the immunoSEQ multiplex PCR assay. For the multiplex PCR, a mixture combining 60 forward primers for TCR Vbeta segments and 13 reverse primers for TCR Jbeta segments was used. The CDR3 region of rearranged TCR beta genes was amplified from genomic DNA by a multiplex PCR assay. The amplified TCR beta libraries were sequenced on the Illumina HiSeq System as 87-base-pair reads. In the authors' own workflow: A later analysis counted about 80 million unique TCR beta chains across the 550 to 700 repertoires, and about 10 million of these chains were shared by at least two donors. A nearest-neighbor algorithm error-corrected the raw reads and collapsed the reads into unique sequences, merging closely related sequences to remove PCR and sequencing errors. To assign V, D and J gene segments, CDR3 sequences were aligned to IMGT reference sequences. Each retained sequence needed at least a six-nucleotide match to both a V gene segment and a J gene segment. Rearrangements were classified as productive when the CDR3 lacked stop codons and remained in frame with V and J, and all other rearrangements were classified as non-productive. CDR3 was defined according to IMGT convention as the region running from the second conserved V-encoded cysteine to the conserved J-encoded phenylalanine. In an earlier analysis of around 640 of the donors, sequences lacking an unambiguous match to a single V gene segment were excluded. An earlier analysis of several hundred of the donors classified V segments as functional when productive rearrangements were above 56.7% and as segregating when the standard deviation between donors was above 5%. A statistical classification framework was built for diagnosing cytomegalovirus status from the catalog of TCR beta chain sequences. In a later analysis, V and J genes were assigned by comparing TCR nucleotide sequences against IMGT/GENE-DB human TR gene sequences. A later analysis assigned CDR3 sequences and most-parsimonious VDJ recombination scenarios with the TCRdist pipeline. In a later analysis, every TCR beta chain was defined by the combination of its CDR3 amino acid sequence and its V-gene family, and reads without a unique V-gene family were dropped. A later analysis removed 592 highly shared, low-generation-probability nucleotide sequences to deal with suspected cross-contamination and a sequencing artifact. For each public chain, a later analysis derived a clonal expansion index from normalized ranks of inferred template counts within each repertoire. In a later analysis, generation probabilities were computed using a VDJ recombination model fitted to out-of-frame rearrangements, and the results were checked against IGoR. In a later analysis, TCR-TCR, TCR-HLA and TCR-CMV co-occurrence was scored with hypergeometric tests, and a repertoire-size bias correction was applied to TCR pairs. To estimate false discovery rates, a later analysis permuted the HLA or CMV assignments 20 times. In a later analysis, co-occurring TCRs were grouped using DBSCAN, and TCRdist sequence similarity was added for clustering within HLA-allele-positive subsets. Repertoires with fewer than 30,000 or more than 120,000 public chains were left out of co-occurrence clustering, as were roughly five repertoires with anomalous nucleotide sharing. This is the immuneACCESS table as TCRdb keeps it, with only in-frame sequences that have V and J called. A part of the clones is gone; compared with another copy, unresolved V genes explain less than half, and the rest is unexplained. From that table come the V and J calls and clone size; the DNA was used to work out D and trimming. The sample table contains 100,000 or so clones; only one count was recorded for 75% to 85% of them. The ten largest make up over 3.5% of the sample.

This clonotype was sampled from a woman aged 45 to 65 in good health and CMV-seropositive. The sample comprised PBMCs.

This receptor has the CDR3 CASSEDWTANTEAFF. The nucleotide sequence is given as TGTGCCAGCAGTGAAGATTGGACAGCGAACACTGAAGCTTTCTTT. The receptor chain draws on TRBV6-1 and TRBJ1-1; the D gene is perhaps TRBD1, on 6 matching bases. From the cysteine up to the phenylalanine, the CDR3 has a length of 15 residues. CDR3 DNA is the only sequence kept; it has 45 bases, read in frame from the first base. Based on the germline V gene, the CDR1 and CDR2 sequences are MNHNS and SASEGT. V is clipped by 1 base and J by 1 base, and the sequence between their germline boundaries is 10 bases long.